This TCR beta chain was identified in a study of CXCR3-negative and CXCR3-positive naive CD8 T cells (dated by TCRdb to about 2019). In terms of the full investigation: In total, 130 million to 150 million TRB reads were obtained, which works out to roughly 1.5 +/- 0.3 million reads per library. Diversity and physicochemical repertoire analyses were performed on about a dozen donors pooled from two independent experiments. TRBV-TRBJ cluster analysis included naive subsets from roughly 5 donors and memory cells from 3 donors. Broader findings and caveats from the paper: Because surface CD5, which is linked to self-reactivity in mice, was comparable between the naive subsets, TCR interaction strength was also inferred from TRB CDR3 physicochemical properties. Naive CXCR3-negative and CXCR3-positive cells from the same donor showed similar TRBV-TRBJ usage, whereas memory cells showed distinct patterns. Freshly isolated PBMCs were used for most assays because CXCR3 expression went down partially after cryopreservation. Compared with CXCR3-negative naive cells, CXCR3-positive naive cells had TRB CDR3s with higher hydrophobicity (lower Kidera factor 4), lower energy, and higher strength and volume indices. Both naive subsets had comparably high repertoire diversity, while memory CD8+ T cells had much lower repertoire diversity.

Each CD8+ T cell subset was flow-sorted in triplicate, and some 300,000 cells per subset were placed directly into RLT lysis buffer. To exclude memory contaminants, naive CD8+ T cells were stringently defined as CD45RO-CCR7+CD27+CD95-. Peripheral blood mononuclear cells were isolated from buffy coats using standard density gradient centrifugation. Naive CXCR3-negative and CXCR3-positive CD8+ T cells were flow-sorted using a FACSAria III. Total RNA was extracted from sorted cells using an RNeasy Mini Kit. The germline V gene gives CDR1 as SQVTM and CDR2 as ANQGSEA. Its CDR3 holds 15 amino acids, cysteine through phenylalanine. No DNA sequence is on record. The instrument given in TCRdb is NextSeq 550. The Human TCR Profiling Kit (MiLaboratory) was used to make UMI-labeled 5' RACE TRB cDNA libraries. cDNA synthesis used the entire amount of extracted RNA, and PCR amplification then used the entire amount of cDNA produced. The libraries were made side by side, with each library going through the same number of PCR cycles. The source study handled its data this way. MIGEC and MiXCR extracted about 57,000 +/- 9,900 unique UMI-labeled TRB cDNA molecules per library, requiring at least two reads per UMI. On average, roughly 40,000 +/- 10,000 functional in-frame TRB CDR3 nucleotide clonotypes lacking stop codons were found per library. After each sample was downsampled to 5000 UMI-labeled TRB molecules, VDJtools was used to calculate diversity metrics such as normalized Shannon-Wiener and Chao1. VDJtools computed clonotype-size-weighted physicochemical properties of the central five CDR3 residues: interaction energy, strength, volume and Kidera factor 4. Reprocessed by TCRdb, the reads give a single entry per CDR3 protein sequence, without DNA. For this entry, the V and J calls and clone size follow TCRdb and not the study's own pipeline. The sample table holds around 7,400 distinct CDR3 sequences. Around 1.9% of the sample is held by the ten biggest clonotypes.

Remarks on this clonotype: Its antigen is currently not known.

The sample taken for sequencing was naive CXCR3- CD8+ T cells from blood. The label giving this sample's cell subset or site can be read as: CD45RO-CCR7+CD27+CD95- naive CD8+ T cells lacking CXCR3 (TNR3-). The chain uses TRBV29-1 and TRBJ2-5. This clonotype was obtained from a human donor in good health. Some clones in this sample may be carry-over from other donors' samples. The CDR3 has the sequence CSVEVSRSSYETQYF. This CDR3, with the reference TRBV29-1 and TRBJ2-5 proteins standing in past its ends, gives the full variable domain SAVISQKPSRDICQRGTSLTIQCQVDSQVTMMFWYRQQPGQSLTLIATANQGSEATYESGFVIDKFPISRPNLTFSTLTVSNMSPEDSSIYLCSVEVSRSSYETQYFGPGTRLLVL.